This entry is about one TCR beta chain. Its antigen is still unknown. Generated by immunoSEQ multiplex PCR, the TCRdb table keeps only in-frame clones and is missing some. This sample has 65,000 to 85,000 clones, with roughly 80% found just once. The source of the sample is a study of T cell responses to AZD1222 COVID-19 vaccine. Overall study results and limits: No repertoire was sampled before or during the peak T cell response, only after it. Baseline seropositives among AZD1222 recipients totaled only 5 to 7. The donor group comprised mostly white British people and more females; the analysis possibly underestimated clonal diversity.

The CDR3 consists of 11 residues. CDR1 is SNHLY and CDR2 is FYNNEI in the germline V gene. Between the trimmed V and J ends, which lost 6 bases and 5 bases, there was a span of 6 bases. The input for sequencing was peripheral blood, taken 28 days after the second AZD1222 dose. The chain employs TRBV2 and TRBJ2-3; D ambiguous. This receptor was obtained from an adult who received the AZD1222 COVID-19 vaccine. The CDR3 DNA sequence: TGTGCCAGCAGCCTCGAAGATACGCAGTATTTT. Protein product: CASSLEDTQYF.